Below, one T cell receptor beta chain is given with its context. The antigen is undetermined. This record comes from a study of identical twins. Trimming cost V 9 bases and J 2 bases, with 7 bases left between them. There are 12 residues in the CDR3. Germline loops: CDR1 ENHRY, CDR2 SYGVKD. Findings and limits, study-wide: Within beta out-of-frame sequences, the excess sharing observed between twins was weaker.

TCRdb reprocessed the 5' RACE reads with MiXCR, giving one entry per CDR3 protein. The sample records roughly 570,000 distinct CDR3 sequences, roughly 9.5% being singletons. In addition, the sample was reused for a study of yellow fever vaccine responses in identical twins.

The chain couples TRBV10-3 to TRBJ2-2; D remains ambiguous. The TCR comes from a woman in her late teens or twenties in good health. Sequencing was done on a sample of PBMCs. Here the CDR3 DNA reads TGTGCCATTAGAAAAAACACCGGGGAGCTGTTTTTT. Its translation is CAIRKNTGELFF.